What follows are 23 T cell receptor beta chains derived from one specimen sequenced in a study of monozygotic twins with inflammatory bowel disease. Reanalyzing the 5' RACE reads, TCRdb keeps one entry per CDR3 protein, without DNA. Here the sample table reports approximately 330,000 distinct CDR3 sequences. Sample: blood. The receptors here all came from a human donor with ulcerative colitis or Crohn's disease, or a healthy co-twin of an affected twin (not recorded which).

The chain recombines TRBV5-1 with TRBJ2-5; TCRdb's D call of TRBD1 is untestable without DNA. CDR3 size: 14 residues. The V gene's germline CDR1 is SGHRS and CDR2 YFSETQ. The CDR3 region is CASSTRTPQETQYF.

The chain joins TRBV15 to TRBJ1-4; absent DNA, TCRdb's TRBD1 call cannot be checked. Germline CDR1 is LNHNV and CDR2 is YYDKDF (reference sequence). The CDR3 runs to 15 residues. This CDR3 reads CATSREQGSNEKLFF.

This CDR3 is CASSRYRGPNEKLFF. The V gene is TRBV14, the J gene TRBJ1-4; TCRdb's D call of TRBD1 is untestable without DNA. Per the germline V gene, CDR1 is SGHDN and CDR2 is FVKESK. The CDR3 spans 15 residues.

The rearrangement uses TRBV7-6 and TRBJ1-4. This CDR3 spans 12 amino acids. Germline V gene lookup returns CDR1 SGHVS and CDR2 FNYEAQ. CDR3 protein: CASRQSNEKLFF. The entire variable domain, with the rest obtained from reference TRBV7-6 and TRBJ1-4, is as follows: GAGVSQSPRYKVTKRGQDVALRCDPISGHVSLYWYRQALGQGPEFLTYFNYEAQQDKSGLPNDRFSAERPEGSISTLTIQRTEQRDSAMYRCASRQSNEKLFFGSGTQLSVL.

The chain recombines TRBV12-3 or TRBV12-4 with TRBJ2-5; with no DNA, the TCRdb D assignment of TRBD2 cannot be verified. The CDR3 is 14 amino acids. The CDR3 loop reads CASSLPTARETQYF.

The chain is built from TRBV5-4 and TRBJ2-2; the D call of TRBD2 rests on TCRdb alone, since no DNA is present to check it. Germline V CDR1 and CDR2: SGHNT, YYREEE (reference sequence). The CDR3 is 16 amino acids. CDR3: CASSGGTSGITGELFF.

The CDR3 is CASSSTGIVSPLHF. The chain links TRBV11-2 to TRBJ1-6; the D call from TCRdb, TRBD1, cannot be confirmed without DNA. The CDR3 is 14 amino acids. Germline CDR1 SGHAT, CDR2 FQNNGV. Complete variable domain (other parts from reference TRBV11-2 and TRBJ1-6): EAGVAQSPRYKIIEKRQSVAFWCNPISGHATLYWYQQILGQGPKLLIQFQNNGVVDDSQLPKDRFSAERLKGVDSTLKIQPAKLEDSAVYLCASSSTGIVSPLHFGNGTRLTVT.

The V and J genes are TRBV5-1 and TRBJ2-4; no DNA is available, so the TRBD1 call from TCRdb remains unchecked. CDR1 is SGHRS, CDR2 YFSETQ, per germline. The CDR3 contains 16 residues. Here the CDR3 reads CASSPRDSEAKNIQYF. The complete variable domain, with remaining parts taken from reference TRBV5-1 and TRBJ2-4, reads KAGVTQTPRYLIKTRGQQVTLSCSPISGHRSVSWYQQTPGQGLQFLFEYFSETQRNKGNFPGRFSGRQFSNSRSEMNVSTLELGDSALYLCASSPRDSEAKNIQYFGAGTRLSVL.

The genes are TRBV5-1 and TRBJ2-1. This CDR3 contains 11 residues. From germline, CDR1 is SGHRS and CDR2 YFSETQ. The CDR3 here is CASSPEREQFF.

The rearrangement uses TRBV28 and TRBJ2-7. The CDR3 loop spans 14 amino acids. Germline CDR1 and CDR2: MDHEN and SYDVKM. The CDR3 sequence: CASRIGGSSYEQYF.

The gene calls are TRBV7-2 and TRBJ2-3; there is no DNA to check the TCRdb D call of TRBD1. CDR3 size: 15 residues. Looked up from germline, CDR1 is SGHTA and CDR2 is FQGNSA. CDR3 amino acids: CASSLSGGHADTQYF.

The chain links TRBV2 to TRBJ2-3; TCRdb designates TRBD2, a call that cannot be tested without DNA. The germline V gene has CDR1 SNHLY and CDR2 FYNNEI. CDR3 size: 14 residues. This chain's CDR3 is CASSVAGGSDTQYF.

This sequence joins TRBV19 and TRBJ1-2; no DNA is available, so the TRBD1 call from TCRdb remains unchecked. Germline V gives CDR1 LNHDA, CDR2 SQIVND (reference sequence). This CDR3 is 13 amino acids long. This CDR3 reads CASRTGAENGYTF.

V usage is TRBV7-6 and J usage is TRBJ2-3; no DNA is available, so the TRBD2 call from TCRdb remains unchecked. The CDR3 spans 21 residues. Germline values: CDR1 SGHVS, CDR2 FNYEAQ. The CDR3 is CASSLAVTSGRGRVPTDTQYF.

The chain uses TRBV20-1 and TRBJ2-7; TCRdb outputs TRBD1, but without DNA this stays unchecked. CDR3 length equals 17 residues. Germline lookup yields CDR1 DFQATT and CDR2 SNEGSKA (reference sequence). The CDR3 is CSAAKQLPQGHTYEQYF.

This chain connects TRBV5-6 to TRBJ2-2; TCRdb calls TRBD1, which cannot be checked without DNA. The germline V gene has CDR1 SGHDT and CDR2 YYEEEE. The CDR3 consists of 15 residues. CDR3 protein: CASSLVTGEDGELFF.

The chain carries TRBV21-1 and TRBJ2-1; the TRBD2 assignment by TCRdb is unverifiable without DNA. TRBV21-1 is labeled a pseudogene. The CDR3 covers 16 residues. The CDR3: CASKKSGTRYMHEQFF.

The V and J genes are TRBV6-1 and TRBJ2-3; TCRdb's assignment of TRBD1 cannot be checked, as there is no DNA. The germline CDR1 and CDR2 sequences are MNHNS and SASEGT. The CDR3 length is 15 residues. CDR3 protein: CASSTPRTGTDTQYF.

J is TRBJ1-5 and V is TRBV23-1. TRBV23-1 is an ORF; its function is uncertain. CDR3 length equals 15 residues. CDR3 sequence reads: CARKKHRGSNQPQHF.

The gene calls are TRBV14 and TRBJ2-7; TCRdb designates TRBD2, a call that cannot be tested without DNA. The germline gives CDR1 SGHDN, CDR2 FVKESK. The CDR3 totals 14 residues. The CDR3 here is CASSQVQAGGEQYF. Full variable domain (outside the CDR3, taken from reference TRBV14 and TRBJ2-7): EAGVTQFPSHSVIEKGQTVTLRCDPISGHDNLYWYRRVMGKEIKFLLHFVKESKQDESGMPNNRFLAERTGGTYSTLKVQPAELEDSGVYFCASSQVQAGGEQYFGPGTRLTVT.

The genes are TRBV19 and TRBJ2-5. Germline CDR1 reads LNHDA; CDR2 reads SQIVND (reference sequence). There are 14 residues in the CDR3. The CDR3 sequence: CASSIMKDWETQYF. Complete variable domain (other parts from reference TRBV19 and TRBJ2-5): DGGITQSPKYLFRKEGQNVTLSCEQNLNHDAMYWYRQDPGQGLRLIYYSQIVNDFQKGDIAEGYSVSREKKESFPLTVTSAQKNPTAFYLCASSIMKDWETQYFGPGTRLLVL.

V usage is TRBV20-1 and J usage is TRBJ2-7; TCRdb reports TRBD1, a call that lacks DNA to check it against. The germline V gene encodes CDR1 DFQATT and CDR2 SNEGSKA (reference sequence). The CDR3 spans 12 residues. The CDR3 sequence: CSARVRDYEQYF.

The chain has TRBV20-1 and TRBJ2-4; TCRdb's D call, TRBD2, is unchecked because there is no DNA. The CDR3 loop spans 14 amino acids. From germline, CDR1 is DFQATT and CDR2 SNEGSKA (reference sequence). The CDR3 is CSALAGGVKNIQYF.